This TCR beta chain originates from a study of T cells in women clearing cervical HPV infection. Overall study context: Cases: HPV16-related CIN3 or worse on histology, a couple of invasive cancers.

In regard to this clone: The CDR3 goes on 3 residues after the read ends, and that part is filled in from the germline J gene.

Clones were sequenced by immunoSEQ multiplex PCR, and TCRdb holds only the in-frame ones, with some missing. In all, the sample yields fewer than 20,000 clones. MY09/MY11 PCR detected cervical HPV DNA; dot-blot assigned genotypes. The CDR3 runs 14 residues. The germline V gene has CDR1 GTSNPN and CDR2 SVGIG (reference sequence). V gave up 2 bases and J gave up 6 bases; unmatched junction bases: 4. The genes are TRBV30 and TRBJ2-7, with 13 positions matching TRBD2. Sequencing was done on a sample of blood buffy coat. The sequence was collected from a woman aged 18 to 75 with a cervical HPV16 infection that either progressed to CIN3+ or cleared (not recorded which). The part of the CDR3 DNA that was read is TGTGCCTGGAGTACTAGCGGGAGGGCCCCCGAG. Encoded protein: CAWSTSGRAPE. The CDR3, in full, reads CAWSTSGRAPEQYF.